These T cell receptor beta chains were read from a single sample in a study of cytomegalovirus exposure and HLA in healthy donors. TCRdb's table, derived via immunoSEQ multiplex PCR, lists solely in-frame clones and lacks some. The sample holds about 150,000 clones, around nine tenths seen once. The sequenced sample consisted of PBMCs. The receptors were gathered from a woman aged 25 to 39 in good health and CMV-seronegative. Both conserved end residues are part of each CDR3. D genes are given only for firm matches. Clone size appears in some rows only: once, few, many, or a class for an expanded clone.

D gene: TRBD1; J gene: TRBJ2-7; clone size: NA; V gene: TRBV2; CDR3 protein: CARSGQGEVLPQYF; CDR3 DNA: TGTGCCCGCTCCGGCCAGGGGGAAGTATTACCGCAGTACTTC
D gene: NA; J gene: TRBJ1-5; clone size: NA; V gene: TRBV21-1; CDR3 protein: CASSPLLYSNQPQHF; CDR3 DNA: TGTGCCAGCAGCCCACTGCTTTATAGCAATCAGCCCCAGCATTTT
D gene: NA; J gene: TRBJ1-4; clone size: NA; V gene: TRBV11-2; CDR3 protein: CASSLMTTERGKLFF; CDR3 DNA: TGTGCCAGCAGCTTAATGACGACCGAGCGAGGAAAACTGTTTTTT
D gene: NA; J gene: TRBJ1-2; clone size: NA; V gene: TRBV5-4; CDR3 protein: CASSSLRERGSGYTF; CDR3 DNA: TGTGCCAGCAGCTCTCTCAGGGAAAGAGGTTCGGGCTACACCTTC
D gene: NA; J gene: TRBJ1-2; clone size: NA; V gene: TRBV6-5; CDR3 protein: CASSYEGFYTF; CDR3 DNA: TGTGCCAGCAGTTACGAGGGCTTCTACACCTTC
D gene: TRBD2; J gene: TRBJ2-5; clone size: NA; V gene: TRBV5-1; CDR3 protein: CASHQSGSGETQYF; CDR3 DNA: TGCGCCAGTCATCAAAGCGGGAGCGGAGAGACCCAGTACTTC
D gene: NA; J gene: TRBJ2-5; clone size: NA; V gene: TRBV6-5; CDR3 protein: CASSYGSGNQETQYF; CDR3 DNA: TGTGCCAGCAGTTACGGGTCAGGGAATCAAGAGACCCAGTACTTC
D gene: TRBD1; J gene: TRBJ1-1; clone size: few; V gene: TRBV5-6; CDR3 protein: CASSPARGRTLGEAFF; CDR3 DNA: TGTGCCAGCAGCCCGGCCAGGGGGCGGACATTAGGCGAAGCTTTCTTT
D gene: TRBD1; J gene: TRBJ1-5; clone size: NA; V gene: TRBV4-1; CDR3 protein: CASSQDRDRGNQPQHF; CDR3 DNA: TGCGCCAGCAGCCAGGACCGGGACAGGGGAAATCAGCCCCAGCATTTT
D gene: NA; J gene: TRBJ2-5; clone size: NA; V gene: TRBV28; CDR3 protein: CASSLITSSQQETQYF; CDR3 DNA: TGTGCCAGCAGTCTGATCACTAGCAGTCAACAAGAGACCCAGTACTTC
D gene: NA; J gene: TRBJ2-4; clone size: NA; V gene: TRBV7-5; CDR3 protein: CVRSLVPLTSAKNIQYF; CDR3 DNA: TGTGTCAGAAGCTTAGTTCCATTGACTAGCGCCAAAAACATTCAGTACTTC
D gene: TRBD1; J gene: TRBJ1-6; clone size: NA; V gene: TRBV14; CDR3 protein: CASSQETVQGDYNSPLHF; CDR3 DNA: TGTGCCAGCAGCCAAGAAACAGTACAGGGGGACTATAATTCACCCCTCCACTTT
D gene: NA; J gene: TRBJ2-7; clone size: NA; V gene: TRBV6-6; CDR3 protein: CASSRAVTYEQYF; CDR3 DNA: TGTGCCAGCAGTAGAGCGGTAACCTACGAGCAGTACTTC
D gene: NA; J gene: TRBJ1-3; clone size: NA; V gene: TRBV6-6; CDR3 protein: CASSYSGAPAGNTIYF; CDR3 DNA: TGTGCCAGCAGTTACTCGGGGGCGCCGGCTGGAAACACCATATATTTT
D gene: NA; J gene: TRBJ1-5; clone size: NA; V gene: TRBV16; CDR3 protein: CASSPAGRSNQPQHF; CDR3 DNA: TGTGCCAGCAGCCCGGCGGGGCGAAGCAATCAGCCCCAGCATTTT
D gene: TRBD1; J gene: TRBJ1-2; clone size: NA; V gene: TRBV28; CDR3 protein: CASSFFGQGSLNYGYTF; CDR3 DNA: TGTGCCAGCAGTTTTTTTGGACAGGGAAGCCTTAACTATGGCTACACCTTC
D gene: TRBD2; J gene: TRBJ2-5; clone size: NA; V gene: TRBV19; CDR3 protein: CASSDSGGAGETQYF; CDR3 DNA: TGTGCCAGTAGTGATAGCGGGGGGGCCGGAGAGACCCAGTACTTC
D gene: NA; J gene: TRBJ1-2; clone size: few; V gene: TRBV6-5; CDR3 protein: CASSRGEGYGYTF; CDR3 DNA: TGTGCCAGCAGTAGAGGGGAGGGGTATGGCTACACCTTC
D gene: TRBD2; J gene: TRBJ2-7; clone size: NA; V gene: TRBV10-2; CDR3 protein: CASNELGDYNYEQYF; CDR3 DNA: TGCGCCAGCAATGAATTGGGGGACTACAACTACGAGCAGTACTTC
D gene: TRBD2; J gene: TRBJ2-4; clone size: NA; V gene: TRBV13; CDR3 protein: CASSNLGLAGGRLAKNIQYF; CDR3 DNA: TGTGCCAGCAGCAACCTAGGACTAGCGGGGGGGAGACTAGCCAAAAACATTCAGTACTTC
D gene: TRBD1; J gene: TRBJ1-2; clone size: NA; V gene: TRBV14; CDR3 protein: CASSQAGGWGYTF; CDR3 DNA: TGTGCCAGCAGCCAAGCAGGGGGCTGGGGCTACACCTTC
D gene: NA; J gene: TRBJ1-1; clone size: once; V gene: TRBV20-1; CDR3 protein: CSRQLNTEAFF; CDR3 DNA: TGCAGCCGACAGTTGAACACTGAAGCTTTCTTT
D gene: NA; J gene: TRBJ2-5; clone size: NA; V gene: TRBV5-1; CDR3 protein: CASSLAWSGQETQYF; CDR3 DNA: TGCGCCAGCAGCTTGGCCTGGTCGGGTCAAGAGACCCAGTACTTC
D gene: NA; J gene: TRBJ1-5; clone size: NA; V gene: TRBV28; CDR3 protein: CASSATKGDQPQHF; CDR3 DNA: TGTGCCAGCAGTGCCACCAAGGGAGATCAGCCCCAGCATTTT
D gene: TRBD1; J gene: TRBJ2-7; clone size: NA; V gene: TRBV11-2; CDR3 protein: CASSADRVYEQYF; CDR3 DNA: TGTGCCAGCAGCGCGGACAGGGTGTACGAGCAGTACTTC
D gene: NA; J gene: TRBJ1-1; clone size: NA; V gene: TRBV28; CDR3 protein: CASSPPTGMGTEAFF; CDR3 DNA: TGTGCCAGCAGCCCCCCCACGGGGATGGGCACTGAAGCTTTCTTT
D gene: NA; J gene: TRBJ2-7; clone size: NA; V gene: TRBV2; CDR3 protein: CASSESGFSSYEQYF; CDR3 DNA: TGTGCCAGCAGCGAGAGCGGTTTTTCCTCCTACGAGCAGTACTTC
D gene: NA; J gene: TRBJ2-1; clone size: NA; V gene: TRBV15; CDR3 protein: CATSRATGGRYNEQFF; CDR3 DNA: TGTGCCACCAGCAGAGCAACCGGGGGTCGCTACAATGAGCAGTTCTTC
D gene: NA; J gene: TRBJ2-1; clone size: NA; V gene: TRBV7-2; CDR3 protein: CASSFVEGNEQFF; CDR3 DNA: TGTGCCAGCAGCTTTGTGGAGGGTAATGAGCAGTTCTTC
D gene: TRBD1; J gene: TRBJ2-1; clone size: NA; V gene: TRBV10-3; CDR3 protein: CAIHGTGGEEQFF; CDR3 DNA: TGTGCCATCCACGGGACAGGGGGCGAGGAGCAGTTCTTC
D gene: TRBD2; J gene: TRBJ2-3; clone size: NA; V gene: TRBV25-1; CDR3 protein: CASRVAGGLDTQYF; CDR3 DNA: TGTGCCAGCAGAGTAGCGGGAGGGTTAGATACGCAGTATTTT
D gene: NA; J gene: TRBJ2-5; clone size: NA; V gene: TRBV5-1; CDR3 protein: CASSLAGETQYF; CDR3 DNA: TGCGCCAGCAGCTTGGCCGGGGAGACCCAGTACTTC
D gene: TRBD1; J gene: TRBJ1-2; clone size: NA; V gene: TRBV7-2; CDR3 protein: CASSFLAGQGAKSVRGYTF; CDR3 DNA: TGTGCCAGCAGCTTCCTAGCGGGACAGGGGGCGAAAAGTGTAAGGGGCTACACCTTC